A selection of T cell receptor beta chains follows, all from one sample in a study of T-cell memory formation after mild COVID-19. TCRdb redid the calling of the 5' RACE reads with MiXCR, one entry per CDR3 protein. This table has 250,000 or so distinct CDR3 sequences, roughly 18% appearing once. The sequenced sample was PBMCs or a T cell subset sorted from them (not recorded which). The receptors originated from a man younger than 35 who had mild COVID-19 (a few samples of this study predate the infection). Cell type and time point are not known. The CDR3 runs from the conserved cysteine through the conserved F or W. A D gene is named only where the DNA matches it firmly. Part of the rows lack a size; the others show once, few, many or a class for expanded clones.

few | TRBJ1-1 | TRBV5-4 | - | CASSFGQMNTEAFF | TGTGCCAGCAGCTTCGGACAGATGAACACTGAAGCTTTCTTT
- | TRBJ1-2 | TRBV7-9 | TRBD1 | CASSQRDRAYGYTF | TGTGCCAGCAGCCAGAGGGACAGGGCCTATGGCTACACCTTC
many | TRBJ1-1 | TRBV12-3/TRBV12-4 | - | CASSLFQGSTEAFF | TGTGCCAGCAGTTTATTCCAGGGAAGTACTGAAGCTTTCTTT
few | TRBJ1-5 | TRBV7-8 | - | CASSPSRIINQPQHF | TGTGCCAGCAGCCCCAGCCGTATCATCAATCAGCCCCAGCATTTT
few | TRBJ2-4 | TRBV27 | - | CASSRNRVAKNIQYF | TGTGCCAGCAGTCGGAACAGGGTAGCCAAAAACATTCAGTACTTC
- | TRBJ1-2 | TRBV7-9 | - | CASSPGGQSNYGYTF | TGTGCCAGCAGCCCCGGAGGACAGAGTAACTATGGCTACACCTTC
- | TRBJ2-3 | TRBV21-1 | - | CASSNPGGDTQYF | TGTGCCAGCAGCAACCCCGGGGGGGATACGCAGTATTTT
few | TRBJ2-3 | TRBV7-6 | - | CASSSSAGHTDTQYF | TGTGCCAGCAGCTCGAGCGCGGGCCACACAGATACGCAGTATTTT
- | TRBJ2-3 | TRBV20-1 | TRBD2 | CSAILAGSTDTQYF | TGCAGTGCTATACTAGCGGGGTCGACAGATACGCAGTATTTT
few | TRBJ2-2 | TRBV4-2 | - | CASSQDSSNTGELFF | TGTGCCAGCAGCCAAGACAGTTCGAACACCGGGGAGCTGTTTTTT
- | TRBJ2-5 | TRBV12-3/TRBV12-4 | - | CASSYADWRETQYF | TGTGCCAGCAGTTACGCCGACTGGAGAGAGACCCAGTACTTC
few | TRBJ1-1 | TRBV9 | - | CASSVGGINTEAFF | TGTGCCAGCAGCGTAGGCGGCATAAACACTGAAGCTTTCTTT
- | TRBJ2-5 | TRBV4-1 | TRBD1 | CASSRRQGGFQETQYF | TGCGCCAGCAGCCGCCGACAGGGTGGGTTCCAAGAGACCCAGTACTTC
few | TRBJ1-5 | TRBV20-1 | - | CSAAGTDDQPQHF | TGCAGTGCTGCCGGGACCGATGATCAGCCCCAGCATTTT
- | TRBJ1-6 | TRBV5-5 | - | CASSLGGRDNSPLHF | TGTGCCAGCAGCTTAGGGGGGCGCGATAATTCACCCCTCCACTTT
few | TRBJ1-2 | TRBV7-6 | - | CASSLTRGGYTF | TGTGCCAGCAGCCTCACCAGGGGTGGCTACACCTTC
few | TRBJ1-4 | TRBV9 | TRBD1 | CASSPRPGTGEPTNEKLFF | TGTGCCAGCAGCCCCCGTCCCGGGACAGGTGAACCAACTAATGAAAAACTGTTTTTT
few | TRBJ2-2 | TRBV12-3/TRBV12-4 | - | CASSLTGAGELFF | TGTGCCAGCAGTTTAACTGGGGCCGGGGAGCTGTTTTTT
few | TRBJ2-4 | TRBV4-1 | - | CASSQAPRKRSGIQYF | TGCGCCAGCAGCCAAGCTCCCCGCAAAAGATCAGGGATTCAGTACTTC
- | TRBJ2-3 | TRBV7-2 | - | CASSPQSTVPDTQYF | TGTGCCAGCAGCCCCCAGTCAACGGTTCCAGATACGCAGTATTTT
few | TRBJ2-3 | TRBV20-1 | - | CSANVRRLQDTQYF | TGCAGTGCTAATGTCCGTCGACTACAAGATACGCAGTATTTT
- | TRBJ2-5 | TRBV7-9 | - | CASSPATSVETQYF | TGTGCCAGCAGCCCCGCAACGAGCGTAGAGACCCAGTACTTC
few | TRBJ2-4 | TRBV29-1 | - | CSVEGPGNIQYF | TGCAGCGTTGAGGGGCCCGGGAACATTCAGTACTTC
many | TRBJ2-1 | TRBV19 | - | CASSIKPLLQGYNEQFF | TGTGCCAGTAGTATAAAGCCCCTCTTACAGGGCTACAATGAGCAGTTCTTC
- | TRBJ2-5 | TRBV24-1 | - | CATSERGRETQYF | TGTGCCACCAGTGAACGGGGTCGGGAGACCCAGTACTTC
few | TRBJ1-1 | TRBV12-3/TRBV12-4 | - | CASSFRDEGEAFF | TGTGCCAGCAGTTTCCGGGACGAAGGGGAAGCTTTCTTT
- | TRBJ2-5 | TRBV12-3/TRBV12-4 | TRBD1 | CASRLTGAVGETQYF | TGTGCCAGCAGGTTAACAGGGGCCGTGGGGGAGACCCAGTACTTC
few | TRBJ2-1 | TRBV2 | - | CASSRDEYNEQFF | TGTGCCAGCTCCCGGGACGAATACAATGAGCAGTTCTTC
- | TRBJ2-2 | TRBV9 | TRBD2 | CASSVGGAGELFF | TGTGCCAGCAGCGTCGGGGGGGCCGGGGAGCTGTTTTTT
- | TRBJ1-1 | TRBV4-3 | - | CASSQDGGAGTEAFF | TGCGCCAGCAGCCAGGATGGGGGAGCCGGCACTGAAGCTTTCTTT
many | TRBJ2-2 | TRBV12-3/TRBV12-4 | TRBD1 | CASSPWTGNTGELFF | TGTGCCAGCAGTCCGTGGACAGGCAACACCGGGGAGCTGTTTTTT
- | TRBJ2-5 | TRBV7-2 | - | CASSPGDILQETQYF | TGTGCCAGCAGCCCGGGGGACATACTCCAAGAGACCCAGTACTTC
- | TRBJ2-3 | TRBV6-5 | TRBD1 | CASSYGGQGISTDTQYF | TGTGCCAGCAGTTACGGCGGACAGGGAATAAGCACAGATACGCAGTATTTT
few | TRBJ2-1 | TRBV10-3 | TRBD1 | CAINRGLNEQFF | TGTGCCATCAACAGGGGCCTCAATGAGCAGTTCTTC
- | TRBJ1-1 | TRBV24-1 | - | CATSDFPVGCTEAFF | TGTGCCACCAGTGATTTCCCCGTCGGGTGCACTGAAGCTTTCTTT
- | TRBJ1-1 | TRBV7-2 | - | CASSPILGGYTEAFF | TGTGCCAGCAGCCCGATCCTTGGGGGGTACACTGAAGCTTTCTTT
- | TRBJ1-2 | TRBV4-1 | - | CASSQEGQGVNYGYTF | TGCGCCAGCAGCCAAGAGGGGCAGGGAGTTAACTATGGCTACACCTTC
few | TRBJ1-5 | TRBV25-1 | - | CASSDGGRGNQPQHF | TGTGCCAGCAGTGACGGGGGGCGAGGCAATCAGCCCCAGCATTTT
few | TRBJ2-5 | TRBV19 | - | CATAGLNQETQYF | TGTGCCACCGCCGGACTGAACCAAGAGACCCAGTACTTC
few | TRBJ2-3 | TRBV4-1 | TRBD2 | CASSRGTSGFPTDTQYF | TGCGCCAGCAGCCGAGGGACTAGCGGGTTCCCCACAGATACGCAGTATTTT
few | TRBJ2-3 | TRBV12-3/TRBV12-4 | - | CASGPGSDTQYF | TGTGCCAGCGGACCCGGTTCAGATACGCAGTATTTT
many | TRBJ1-2 | TRBV20-1 | - | CSADPAGDYGYTF | TGCAGTGCTGACCCGGCCGGGGACTATGGCTACACCTTC
few | TRBJ1-3 | TRBV5-1 | TRBD1 | CASSPGQDGTGNTIYF | TGCGCCAGCAGCCCGGGACAGGATGGAACTGGAAACACCATATATTTT